A single sample gave rise to the 14 T cell receptor beta chains below, sequenced in a study of T cells after yellow fever vaccination. TCRdb called the 5' RACE reads again in MiXCR, with one record for every CDR3 protein. The sample lists 500,000 to 650,000 distinct CDR3 sequences; approximately 13% were seen once. Sequenced material: PBMCs, taken on the day of the yellow fever booster vaccination. Receptor source: a man aged 25-40 years who received the YFV17D yellow fever vaccine.

This clonotype has more than one count but fewer than ten. The chain uses TRBV29-1 and TRBJ2-2, with TRBD1 matching over 8 bases. The CDR3 is 18 amino acids. J gave up 6 bases and V 0 bases, and 15 bases lay outside the gene matches. Germline V CDR1 and CDR2: SQVTM, ANQGSEA. CDR3 nucleotides: TGCAGCGTTGAAGATAGGTTATCGCCAGGGGGCGCGGCCGGGGAGCTGTTTTTT. As protein: CSVEDRLSPGGAAGELFF.

This clonotype turned up a few times. This sequence joins TRBV5-4 and TRBJ2-2, with 8 bases fitting TRBD2. This CDR3 spans 16 amino acids. CDR1 is SGHNT, CDR2 YYREEE, per germline (reference sequence). V was clipped by 0 bases and J by 0 bases; unmatched bases: 1. In nucleotides, the CDR3 is TGTGCCAGCAGCTTGGAACTAGCGGCGAACACCGGGGAGCTGTTTTTT. It specifies CASSLELAANTGELFF.

The J gene is TRBJ2-7, the V gene TRBV10-3; 14 bases are shared with TRBD2. Germline V lookup: CDR1 ENHRY, CDR2 SYGVKD. CDR3 size: 15 residues. Trimming cost V 6 bases and J 7 bases; bases outside gene matches: 8. The CDR3: CAIRTRLAGGDEQYF. The CDR3 DNA reads as TGTGCCATCAGGACGAGACTAGCGGGAGGGGATGAGCAGTACTTC.

The chain joins TRBV27 to TRBJ2-5, with 9 nucleotides matching TRBD2. This CDR3 contains 15 residues. Unmatched junction bases numbered 7, after V lost 3 bases and J lost 5 bases. Looked up from germline, CDR1 is MNHEY and CDR2 is SMNVEV (reference sequence). CDR3 in DNA: TGTGCCAGCAGTTTGTCCGGGACTAGCAGTGAGACCCAGTACTTC. It encodes CASSLSGTSSETQYF.

The rearrangement links TRBV5-4 to TRBJ2-1; TRBD2 matches 10 bases. The CDR3 contains 18 residues. The V segment lost 0 bases and the J segment 4 bases; nucleotides outside the gene matches: 10. Germline CDR1 SGHNT, CDR2 YYREEE (reference sequence). The CDR3, as DNA: TGTGCCAGCAGCTTGGATTCCCTCGGGACTAGCGCGTACAATGAGCAGTTCTTC. Protein sequence: CASSLDSLGTSAYNEQFF.

This clonotype was seen just once. CDR3 nucleotide sequence: TGTGCCAGCAGCGTAGATGGACAGGGTGGGAGCTACACCTTC. This translates into CASSVDGQGGSYTF. V usage is TRBV9 and J usage is TRBJ1-2, with 8 bases that match TRBD1. J lost 9 bases, V lost 0 bases, and 7 bases had no gene match. The CDR3 consists of 14 residues. Germline-derived CDR1 and CDR2 are SGDLS and YYNGEE. The full variable domain, with the rest looked up from reference TRBV9 and TRBJ1-2, is DSGVTQTPKHLITATGQRVTLRCSPRSGDLSVYWYQQSLDQGLQFLIQYYNGEERAKGNILERFSAQQFPDLHSELNLSSLELGDSALYFCASSVDGQGGSYTFGSGTRLTVV.

The J gene is TRBJ2-1, the V gene TRBV4-2; D is possibly TRBD2 (5 bases). The V end lost 0 bases, the J end lost 0 bases, and 18 bases lay between the germline ends. CDR3 size: 19 residues. The germline V gene has CDR1 LGHNA and CDR2 YNFKEQ. CDR3 sequence reads: CASSQERSGPGTSYNEQFF. The CDR3 bases are TGTGCCAGCAGCCAAGAGAGAAGCGGTCCAGGCACCTCCTACAATGAGCAGTTCTTC.

This clonotype was seen a few times. V usage is TRBV6-2 or TRBV6-3 and J usage is TRBJ2-1; 7 bases are shared with TRBD2. Germline assignment: CDR1 MNHEY and CDR2 SVGEGT. The CDR3 is 16 residues long. V trimming: 7 bases; J trimming: 7 bases; junction bases outside the gene matches: 16. The CDR3 loop reads CASTFSGYLGGNEQFF. CDR3 nucleotides: TGTGCCAGCACCTTTAGCGGGTATCTAGGAGGTAATGAGCAGTTCTTC.

The chain recombines TRBV28 with TRBJ1-5; 10 bases fit TRBD1. CDR3 length: 16 amino acids. Germline values: CDR1 MDHEN, CDR2 SYDVKM. V shed 5 bases, J shed 4 bases, and the junction held 8 bases outside the gene matches. The CDR3 protein is CASSTLDRGPNQPQHF. As DNA, the CDR3 is TGTGCCAGCAGTACACTCGACAGGGGGCCTAATCAGCCCCAGCATTTT.

This sequence joins TRBV7-6 and TRBJ2-3; 9 bases are a match to TRBD2. The junction had 12 bases not matched to a gene; V was cut back by 5 bases and J by 6 bases. Per germline, CDR1 SGHVS and CDR2 FNYEAQ. CDR3 length: 16 amino acids. The CDR3 loop reads CASSPLAGEVADTQYF. CDR3 sequence (DNA): TGTGCCAGCAGCCCCTTAGCGGGAGAAGTTGCTGATACGCAGTATTTT.

The gene calls are TRBV20-1 and TRBJ1-1; TRBD1 matches 9 bases. CDR1 and CDR2 from the germline V gene are DFQATT and SNEGSKA (reference sequence). The CDR3 spans 13 residues. V trimming: 7 bases; J trimming: 6 bases; junction bases outside the gene matches: 9. The CDR3 DNA reads TGCAGTGGATACAGGGGGCAGGACGCTGAAGCTTTCTTT. It encodes CSGYRGQDAEAFF.

This clonotype has just a few counts. J is TRBJ2-3 and V is TRBV7-2; perhaps TRBD2 as D (6 bases). V was clipped by 2 bases and J by 2 bases, with 11 bases between them. Germline CDR1 and CDR2: SGHTA and FQGNSA. This CDR3 spans 15 amino acids. CDR3 region: CASSLRAGLTDTQYF. The CDR3 coding sequence is TGTGCCAGCAGCTTACGAGCGGGCCTCACAGATACGCAGTATTTT.

This clonotype was counted between two and nine times. This chain joins TRBV4-3 and TRBJ2-2; D is ambiguous. Germline CDR1 reads LGHNA; CDR2 reads YSLEER. The length of the CDR3 is 14 residues. The V and J ends lost 0 bases and 3 bases respectively, with 5 bases between them. The CDR3 reads CASSQDPDTGELFF. The CDR3 DNA reads TGCGCCAGCAGCCAAGACCCGGACACCGGGGAGCTGTTTTTT.

This clonotype was seen only a few times. This chain connects TRBV21-1 to TRBJ2-7; TRBD1 is the table's D call, not checked against the DNA. TRBV21-1 is a pseudogene. This CDR3 comprises 15 residues. The CDR3 loop reads CASSKSSGTSYEQYF. The CDR3 DNA is TGTGCCAGCAGCAAAAGCTCAGGGACGTCCTACGAGCAGTACTTC.